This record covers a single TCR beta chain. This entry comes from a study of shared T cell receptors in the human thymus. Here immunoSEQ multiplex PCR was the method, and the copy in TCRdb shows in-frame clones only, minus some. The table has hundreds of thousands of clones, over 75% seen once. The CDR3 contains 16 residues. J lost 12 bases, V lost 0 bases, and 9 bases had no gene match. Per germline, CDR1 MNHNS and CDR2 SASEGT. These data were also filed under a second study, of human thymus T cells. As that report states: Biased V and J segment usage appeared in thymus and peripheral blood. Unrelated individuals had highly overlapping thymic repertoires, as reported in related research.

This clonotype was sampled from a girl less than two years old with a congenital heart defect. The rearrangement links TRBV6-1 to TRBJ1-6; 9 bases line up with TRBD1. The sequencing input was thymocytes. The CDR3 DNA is TGTGCCAGCAGTGAAGCAAACAGGGGGCGCATCCTACCCCTCCACTTT. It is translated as CASSEANRGRILPLHF.